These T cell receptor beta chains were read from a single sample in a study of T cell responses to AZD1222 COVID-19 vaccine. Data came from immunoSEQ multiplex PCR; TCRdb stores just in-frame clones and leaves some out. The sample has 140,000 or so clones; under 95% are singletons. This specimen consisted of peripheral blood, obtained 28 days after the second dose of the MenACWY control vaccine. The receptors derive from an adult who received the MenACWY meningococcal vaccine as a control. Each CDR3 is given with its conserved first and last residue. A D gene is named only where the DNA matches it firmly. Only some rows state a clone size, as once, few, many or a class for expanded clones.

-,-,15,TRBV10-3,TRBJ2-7,TGTGCCATCAGTGAGTCCCGGCAGCATCTCTACGAGCAGTACTTC,CAISESRQHLYEQYF
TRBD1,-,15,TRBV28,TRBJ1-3,TGTGCCAGCAGGACTGCGGGACAGGGGTCGGACACCATATATTTT,CASRTAGQGSDTIYF
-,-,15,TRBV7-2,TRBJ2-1,TGTGCCAGCAGCTTAAGGTCTCCGACCGGCAATGAGCAGTTCTTC,CASSLRSPTGNEQFF
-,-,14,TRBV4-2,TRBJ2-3,TGTGCCAGCAGCCAAGGACAGACCACAGATACGCAGTATTTT,CASSQGQTTDTQYF
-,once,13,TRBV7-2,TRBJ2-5,TGTGCCAGCAGCCCACAGGGCCAAGAGACCCAGTACTTC,CASSPQGQETQYF
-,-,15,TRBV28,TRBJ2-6,TGTGCCAGCAGCGCGCCCTCCTCTGGGGCCAACGTCCTGACTTTC,CASSAPSSGANVLTF
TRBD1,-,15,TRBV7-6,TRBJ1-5,TGTGCCAGCAGCCCCTCTGGGACAGGGTGGCAGCCCCAGCATTTT,CASSPSGTGWQPQHF
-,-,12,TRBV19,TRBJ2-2,TGTGCCAGTAGTGTAGCTTCCGGGGAGCTGTTTTTT,CASSVASGELFF
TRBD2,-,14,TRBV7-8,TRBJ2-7,TGTGCCAGCAGCCCCCCTGCGGGGGCCTACGAGCAGTACTTC,CASSPPAGAYEQYF
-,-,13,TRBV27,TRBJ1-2,TGTGCCAGCAGTCAGGCCCCGTTCTATGGCTACACCTTC,CASSQAPFYGYTF
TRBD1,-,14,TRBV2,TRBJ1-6,TGTGCCAGCAGTGGGACAGGGGATAATTCACCCCTCCACTTT,CASSGTGDNSPLHF
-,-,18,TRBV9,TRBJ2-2,TGTGCCAGCAGCTTCGCCAATGAGGGATTCGCGAACACCGGGGAGCTGTTTTTT,CASSFANEGFANTGELFF
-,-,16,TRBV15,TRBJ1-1,TGTGCCACCAGCAGAGACTACGGGGCAGGAAGAGATGAAGCTTTCTTT,CATSRDYGAGRDEAFF
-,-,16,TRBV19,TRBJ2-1,TGTGCCAGTAGTAAACGAAGACAGATTCCCGACAATGAGCAGTTCTTC,CASSKRRQIPDNEQFF
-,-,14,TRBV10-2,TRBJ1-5,TGCGCCAGCAGAGCACGACAGGCCAATCAGCCCCAGCATTTT,CASRARQANQPQHF
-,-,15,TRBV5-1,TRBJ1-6,TGCGCCACAGCTAAAGAGACAGGTTCTGATTCACCCCTCCACTTT,CATAKETGSDSPLHF
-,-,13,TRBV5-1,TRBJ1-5,TGCGCCAGCAGTCCGGGGGATAATCAGCCCCAGCATTTT,CASSPGDNQPQHF
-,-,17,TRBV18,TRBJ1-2,TGTGCCAGCTCACCACTTGGAGTTGTAGGGGTGAGCTATGGCTACACCTTC,CASSPLGVVGVSYGYTF
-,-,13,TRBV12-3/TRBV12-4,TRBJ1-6,TGTGCCAGCAGCCGAGGGCCAAATTCACCCCTCCACTTT,CASSRGPNSPLHF
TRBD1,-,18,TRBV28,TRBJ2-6,TGTGCCAGCACCCAGACAGGGGGGGTTCCCTCTGGGGCCAACGTCCTGACTTTC,CASTQTGGVPSGANVLTF